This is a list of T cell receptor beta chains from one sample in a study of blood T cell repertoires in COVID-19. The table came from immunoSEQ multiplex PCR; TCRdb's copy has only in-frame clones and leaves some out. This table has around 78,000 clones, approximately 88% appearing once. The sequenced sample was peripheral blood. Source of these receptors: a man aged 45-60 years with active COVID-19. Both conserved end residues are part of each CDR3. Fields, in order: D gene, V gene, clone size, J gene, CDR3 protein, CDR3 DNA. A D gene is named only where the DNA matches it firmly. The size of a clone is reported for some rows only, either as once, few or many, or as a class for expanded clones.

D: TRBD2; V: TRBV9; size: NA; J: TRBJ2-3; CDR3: CASSATSGATDTQYF; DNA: TGTGCCAGCAGCGCTACTAGCGGGGCCACAGATACGCAGTATTTT
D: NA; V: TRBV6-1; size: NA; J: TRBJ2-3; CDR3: CASSEQGTMSTQYF; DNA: TGTGCCAGCAGTGAACAGGGTACAATGTCTACGCAGTATTTT
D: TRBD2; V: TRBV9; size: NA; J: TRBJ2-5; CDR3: CASSALAGYQETQYF; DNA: TGTGCCAGCAGCGCACTAGCGGGGTATCAAGAGACCCAGTACTTC
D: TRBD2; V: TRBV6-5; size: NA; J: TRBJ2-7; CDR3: CASTRREGPYEQYF; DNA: TGTGCCAGCACCCGTCGGGAGGGCCCCTACGAGCAGTACTTC
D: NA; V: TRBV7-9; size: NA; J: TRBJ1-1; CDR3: CASLPGHLPNTEAFF; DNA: TGTGCCAGTTTACCGGGACACCTACCGAACACTGAAGCTTTCTTT
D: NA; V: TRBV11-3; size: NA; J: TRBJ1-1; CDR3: CASSTTQNTEAFF; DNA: TGTGCCAGCAGCACGACACAGAACACTGAAGCTTTCTTT
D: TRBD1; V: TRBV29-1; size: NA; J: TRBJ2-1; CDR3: CVLTGQGTGGLSYNEQFF; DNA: TGCGTACTAACGGGACAGGGAACAGGGGGGCTCTCCTACAATGAGCAGTTCTTC
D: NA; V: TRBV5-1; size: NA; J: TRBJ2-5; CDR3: CASSRSGPQETQYF; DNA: TGCGCCAGCAGCCGCAGCGGGCCCCAAGAGACCCAGTACTTC
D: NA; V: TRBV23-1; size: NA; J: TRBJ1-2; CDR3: CASSQCYRDYGYTF; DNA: TGCGCCAGCAGTCAATGTTACAGAGACTATGGCTACACCTTC
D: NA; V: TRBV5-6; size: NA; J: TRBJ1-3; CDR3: CASSLGGYTIYF; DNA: TGTGCCAGCAGCTTGGGAGGGTACACCATATATTTT
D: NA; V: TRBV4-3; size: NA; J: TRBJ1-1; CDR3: CASSLGAVGNTEAFF; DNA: TGCGCCAGCAGCCTAGGGGCGGTAGGGAACACTGAAGCTTTCTTT
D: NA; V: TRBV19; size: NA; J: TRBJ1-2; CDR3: CASSMVTGSGRNYGYTF; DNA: TGTGCCAGTAGTATGGTTACAGGGAGCGGAAGGAACTATGGCTACACCTTC
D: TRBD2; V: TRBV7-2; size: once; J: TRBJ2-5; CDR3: CASSLESGREETQYF; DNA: TGTGCCAGCAGCTTAGAGAGCGGGAGGGAAGAGACCCAGTACTTC
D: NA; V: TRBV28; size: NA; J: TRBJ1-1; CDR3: CASSSPADTEAFF; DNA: TGTGCCAGCAGTTCCCCTGCGGACACTGAAGCTTTCTTT
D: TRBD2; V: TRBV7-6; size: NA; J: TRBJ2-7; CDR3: CASSLAKEGGRPYEQYF; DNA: TGTGCCAGCAGCTTAGCGAAGGAGGGAGGGCGACCCTACGAGCAGTACTTC
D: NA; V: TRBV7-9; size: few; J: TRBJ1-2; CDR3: CASSSSEVSGYTF; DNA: TGTGCCAGCAGTTCATCAGAAGTATCTGGCTACACCTTC
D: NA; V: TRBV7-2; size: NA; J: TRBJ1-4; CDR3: CASSLSGFNEKLFF; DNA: TGTGCCAGCAGCTTAAGCGGGTTCAATGAAAAACTGTTTTTT
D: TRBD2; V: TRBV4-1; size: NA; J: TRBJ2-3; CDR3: CASSQEFLAGRRTDTQYF; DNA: TGCGCCAGCAGCCAAGAATTCCTAGCGGGGAGGCGCACAGATACGCAGTATTTT
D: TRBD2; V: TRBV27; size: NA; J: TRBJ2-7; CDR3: CASSSLSTSGSVYEQYF; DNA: TGTGCCAGCAGTTCCCTTTCGACTAGCGGGAGTGTCTACGAGCAGTACTTC
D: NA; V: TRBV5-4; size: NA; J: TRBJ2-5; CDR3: CASSPQGETQYF; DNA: TGTGCCAGCAGCCCACAGGGAGAGACCCAGTACTTC
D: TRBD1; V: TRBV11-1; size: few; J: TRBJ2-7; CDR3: CASSRTGPPYEQYF; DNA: TGTGCCAGCAGCCGGACAGGTCCTCCCTACGAGCAGTACTTC
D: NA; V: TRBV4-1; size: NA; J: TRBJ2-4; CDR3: CASSHGWRDLAKNIQYF; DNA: TGCGCCAGCAGCCATGGATGGAGGGACCTAGCCAAAAACATTCAGTACTTC
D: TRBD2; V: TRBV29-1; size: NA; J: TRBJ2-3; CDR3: CSVQASGLTDTQYF; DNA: TGCAGCGTTCAGGCTAGCGGCCTCACAGATACGCAGTATTTT
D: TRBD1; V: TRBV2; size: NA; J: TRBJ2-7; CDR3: CASSEALGGGQGEQYF; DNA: TGTGCCAGCAGTGAAGCGCTTGGAGGGGGACAGGGGGAGCAGTACTTC
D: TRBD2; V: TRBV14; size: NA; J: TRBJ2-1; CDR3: CASSQVRGDEQFF; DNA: TGTGCCAGCAGCCAAGTACGGGGGGATGAGCAGTTCTTC
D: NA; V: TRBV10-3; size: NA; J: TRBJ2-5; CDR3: CAISDRYQETQYF; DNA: TGTGCCATCAGTGACAGGTACCAAGAGACCCAGTACTTC
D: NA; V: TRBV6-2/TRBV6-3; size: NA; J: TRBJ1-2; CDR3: CASSYSRAVYGYTF; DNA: TGTGCCAGCAGTTACTCGAGGGCGGTCTATGGCTACACCTTC
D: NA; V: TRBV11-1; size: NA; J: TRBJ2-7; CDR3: CASSPTLADYEQYF; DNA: TGTGCCAGCAGCCCGACACTAGCAGACTACGAGCAGTACTTC
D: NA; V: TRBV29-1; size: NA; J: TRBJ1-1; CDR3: CSVLERSNTEAFF; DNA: TGCAGCGTTCTAGAACGGTCGAACACTGAAGCTTTCTTT
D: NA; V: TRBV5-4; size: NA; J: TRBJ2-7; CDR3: CASSLDPGVGEQYF; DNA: TGTGCCAGCAGCTTGGACCCGGGAGTGGGCGAGCAGTACTTC